What follows is one TCR beta chain and its context. What it binds is unknown. The entry originates in a study of T cells after yellow fever vaccination. The wider study: Preparing low-cell-number fractions relied on SMART-Seq v4 Ultra Low Input.

5'RACE template switching generated TCR cDNA, adding a universal primer site and UMIs. Each CDR3 protein gets one entry after TCRdb re-called the 5' RACE reads with MiXCR. The sample includes 450,000 to 550,000 distinct CDR3 sequences, 21% of them seen just once. Whole-study results and caveats: A secondary response was less intense yet reached its peak sooner, at day 5 versus 15. Across the CD4 and CD8 compartments, a small share of clonotypes was present in both.

This CDR3 spans 13 amino acids. The germline V gene has CDR1 PRHDT and CDR2 FYEKMQ (reference sequence). V lost 5 bases, J lost 6 bases, and 13 bases lay in between. This clonotype originated in a man aged 18 to 35 who received the YFV17D yellow fever vaccine. Here the sequenced sample was PBMCs, taken approximately 20 days after the first yellow fever vaccination. This chain connects TRBV13 to TRBJ1-1; tentative D call: TRBD1 (5 bases). CDR3 in amino acids: CASSTPRTSEAFF. The CDR3 DNA reads TGTGCCAGCAGCACCCCCAGGACATCTGAAGCTTTCTTT.